Listed below are T cell receptor beta chains from one sample, sequenced in a study of patients and donors after allogeneic stem cell transplantation. TCRdb reprocessed the RT-PCR reads via MiXCR and lists one record per CDR3 protein. The sample consists of more than 850,000 distinct CDR3 sequences, more than 15% of them appearing once. Sequencing used blood, either unsorted or a sorted T cell fraction (not recorded which). Receptors originate from a human donor who was either an allogeneic HSCT recipient or a stem cell or donor lymphocyte infusion donor (not recorded which). It is not recorded whose cells these are; they may come from a transplant donor. The CDR3 runs from the conserved cysteine through the conserved F or W. The D gene is left open where the match is weak. Clone size is not always given. Where it is, it says once, few, many or a class for expanded clones.

v_call,d_call,clone_size,j_call,cdr3_aa,cdr3_nt
TRBV12-3/TRBV12-4,TRBD2,-,TRBJ2-2,CASRTSGDTGELFF,TGTGCCAGCAGAACTAGCGGGGACACCGGGGAGCTGTTTTTT
TRBV12-5,TRBD1,-,TRBJ1-5,CASGTGGVDQPQHF,TGTGCTAGTGGCACAGGGGGAGTCGATCAGCCCCAGCATTTT
TRBV20-1,TRBD1,few,TRBJ1-5,CSASRGRLSVNQPQHF,TGCAGTGCTAGCAGGGGGCGGCTGTCGGTCAATCAGCCCCAGCATTTT
TRBV5-1,TRBD2,few,TRBJ2-5,CASSRGEEETQYF,TGCGCCAGCAGCCGGGGGGAGGAAGAGACCCAGTACTTC
TRBV29-1,TRBD2,-,TRBJ2-7,CSALTSGGYEQYF,TGCAGCGCCCTGACTAGCGGGGGCTACGAGCAGTACTTC
TRBV5-6,TRBD1,-,TRBJ2-7,CASSLATGGAYEQYF,TGTGCCAGCAGCTTGGCGACAGGGGGCGCCTACGAGCAGTACTTC
TRBV5-6,TRBD1,many,TRBJ1-2,CASSRQGSNYGYTF,TGTGCCAGCAGCCGACAGGGGTCTAACTATGGCTACACCTTC
TRBV4-2,TRBD1,few,TRBJ2-6,CASSQLDRSSGANVLTF,TGTGCCAGCAGCCAGCTGGACAGGAGCTCTGGGGCCAACGTCCTGACTTTC
TRBV12-3/TRBV12-4,TRBD2,-,TRBJ2-7,CASSFPSGGPYKQYF,TGTGCCAGCAGCTTCCCGAGCGGGGGTCCTTACAAGCAGTACTTC
TRBV15,-,-,TRBJ1-6,CATSRDASSYNSPLHF,TGTGCCACCAGCAGAGATGCCAGCTCCTATAATTCACCCCTCCACTTT
TRBV27,-,-,TRBJ1-1,CASSLGSLGTEAFF,TGTGCCAGCAGTTTGGGGTCCCTAGGGACTGAAGCTTTCTTT
TRBV20-1,-,few,TRBJ2-2,CSARDGRKLVRTGELFF,TGCAGTGCTAGAGATGGCAGGAAGCTCGTCCGCACCGGGGAGCTGTTTTTT
TRBV19,-,-,TRBJ1-2,CASSKDVLYGYTF,TGTGCCAGTAGTAAGGACGTACTCTATGGCTACACCTTC
TRBV20-1,TRBD1,-,TRBJ2-4,CSARDPRTGNIQYF,TGCAGTGCTAGAGATCCCAGGACAGGGAACATTCAGTACTTC
TRBV7-6,TRBD1,-,TRBJ2-3,CASSFTRGHRSDTQYF,TGTGCCAGCAGCTTTACCAGGGGGCATCGGTCAGATACGCAGTATTTT
TRBV20-1,-,few,TRBJ1-2,CSAQRGEGYTF,TGCAGCGCCCAAAGGGGGGAAGGCTACACCTTC
TRBV7-6,-,-,TRBJ2-7,CASRGGQGNEQYF,TGTGCCAGCAGGGGGGGGCAGGGAAACGAGCAGTACTTC
TRBV12-3/TRBV12-4,-,-,TRBJ2-1,CASTGSTEYNEQFF,TGTGCCAGCACTGGGAGCACCGAGTACAATGAGCAGTTCTTC
TRBV5-1,-,-,TRBJ1-3,CASSLEDRGNTIYF,TGCGCCAGCAGCTTGGAAGACAGGGGAAACACCATATATTTT
TRBV5-1,-,few,TRBJ2-6,CASSLREVAGANVLTF,TGCGCCAGCAGCTTGAGGGAGGTGGCTGGGGCCAACGTCCTGACTTTC
TRBV4-2,-,few,TRBJ2-3,CASWVVDTQYF,TGTGCCAGCTGGGTAGTAGATACGCAGTATTTT
TRBV12-3/TRBV12-4,-,-,TRBJ1-1,CASSTHHIPGSEAFF,TGTGCCAGCAGCACACACCACATCCCAGGGTCTGAAGCTTTCTTT
TRBV7-9,-,-,TRBJ2-1,CASSLGREAAYNEQFF,TGTGCCAGCAGCTTAGGAAGGGAGGCAGCCTACAATGAGCAGTTCTTC
TRBV2,-,-,TRBJ2-5,CASRVSGETQYF,TGTGCCAGCAGAGTCAGCGGGGAGACCCAGTACTTC
TRBV29-1,-,-,TRBJ1-1,CSVARDGEAFF,TGCAGCGTGGCCCGGGACGGTGAAGCTTTCTTT
TRBV20-1,TRBD1,once,TRBJ1-4,CSARAGQGGEKLFF,TGCAGTGCTAGAGCTGGACAGGGAGGAGAAAAACTGTTTTTT
TRBV16,TRBD1,-,TRBJ2-1,CASSHGQGIYNEQFF,TGTGCCAGCAGCCACGGACAGGGGATCTACAATGAGCAGTTCTTC